This T cell receptor (beta chain) was captured in a study of early T cells in non-severe SARS-CoV-2 infection. Germline V CDR1 and CDR2: SGHRS, YFSETQ. V dropped 3 bases and J dropped 2; count of bases not matched to a gene: 5. There are 14 residues in the CDR3. One entry per CDR3 protein, called by TCRdb with MiXCR from the 5' RACE reads. The sample yields about 90,000 distinct CDR3 sequences, less than 15% seen once. This TCR was recovered from an adult who was a healthcare worker with PCR-confirmed SARS-CoV-2 infection or an uninfected control (not recorded which). Sequencing used whole blood, obtained at baseline. V gene TRBV5-1 combines with J gene TRBJ2-7; TRBD1 aligns across 7 bases. For the CDR3, the DNA is TGCGCCAGCAGCTCGGGACAGCTTACCTACGAGCAGTACTTC. Its protein is CASSSGQLTYEQYF.